These T cell receptor beta chains were read from a single sample in a study of follicular helper T cells after annual influenza vaccination. Libraries were prepared by immunoSEQ multiplex PCR; TCRdb keeps only in-frame clonotypes and omits some of them. The sample consists of about 15,000 clones, 65% to 85% of them appearing once. Sequencing used CXCR5+ CD38- circulating T follicular helper cells from blood, obtained 7 days after influenza vaccination. All receptors derive from an adult who received the influenza vaccine. Both conserved end residues are part of each CDR3.

j_call,v_call,cdr3_aa
TRBJ2-7,TRBV5-5,CASSLEGLPEAEQYF
TRBJ1-2,TRBV29-1,CSALTENYGYTF
TRBJ2-5,TRBV7-9,CASSLGEVGGEKTQYF
TRBJ2-1,TRBV5-1,CASLRDSPRFDEQFF
TRBJ2-7,TRBV5-1,CASSQDREQYF
TRBJ2-3,TRBV10-2,CASSAGDTQYF
TRBJ2-2,TRBV18,CASSPLGNTGELFF
TRBJ2-7,TRBV6-4,CASSPDRASEQYF
TRBJ1-5,TRBV28,CASSQPWQGAFNQPQHF
TRBJ2-7,TRBV11-2,CASSPRGGTGFNEQYF
TRBJ2-7,TRBV4-1,CASSQDRGTGSYEQYF
TRBJ2-3,TRBV7-3,CASSLNYRTDTQYF
TRBJ1-2,TRBV16,CASSQGTGLAYGYTF
TRBJ2-2,TRBV19,CASSTGQGIGELFF
TRBJ2-7,TRBV11-2,CASSLRAGGRLGEQYF
TRBJ1-5,TRBV28,CASSPQTGWNQPQHF
TRBJ1-1,TRBV6-6,CASSYRGEGTEAFF
TRBJ2-6,TRBV6-1,CASSDSGTGANVLTF